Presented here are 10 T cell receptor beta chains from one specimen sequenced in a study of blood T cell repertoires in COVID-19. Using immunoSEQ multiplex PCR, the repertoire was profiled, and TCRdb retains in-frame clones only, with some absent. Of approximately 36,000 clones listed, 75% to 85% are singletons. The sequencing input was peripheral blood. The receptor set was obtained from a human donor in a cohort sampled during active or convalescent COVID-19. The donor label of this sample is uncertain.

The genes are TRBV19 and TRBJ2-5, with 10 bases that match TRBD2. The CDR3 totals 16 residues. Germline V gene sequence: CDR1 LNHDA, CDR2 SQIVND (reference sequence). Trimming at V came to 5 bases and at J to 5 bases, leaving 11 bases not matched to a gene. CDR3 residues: CASSAWGAGGFETQYF. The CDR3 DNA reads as TGTGCCAGTAGTGCGTGGGGAGCGGGAGGGTTTGAGACCCAGTACTTC.

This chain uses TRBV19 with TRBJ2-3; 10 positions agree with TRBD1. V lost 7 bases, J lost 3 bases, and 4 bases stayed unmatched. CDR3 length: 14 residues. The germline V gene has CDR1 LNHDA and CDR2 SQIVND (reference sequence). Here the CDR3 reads CASTPGQGTDTQYF. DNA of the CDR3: TGTGCCAGTACTCCGGGACAGGGGACAGATACGCAGTATTTT. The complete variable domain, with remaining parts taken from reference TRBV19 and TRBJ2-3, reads DGGITQSPKYLFRKEGQNVTLSCEQNLNHDAMYWYRQDPGQGLRLIYYSQIVNDFQKGDIAEGYSVSREKKESFPLTVTSAQKNPTAFYLCASTPGQGTDTQYFGPGTRLTVL.

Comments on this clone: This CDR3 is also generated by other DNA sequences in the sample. The DNA for the CDR3 is TGTGCCAGCAGCTTTATAGAGGGTTCACCCCTCCACTTT. This sequence encodes CASSFIEGSPLHF. The gene calls are TRBV7-9 and TRBJ1-6, with D unresolved. This CDR3 comprises 13 residues. Germline CDR1 is SEHNR and CDR2 is FQNEAQ (reference sequence). V was clipped by 3 bases and J by 9 bases, with 9 bases between them.

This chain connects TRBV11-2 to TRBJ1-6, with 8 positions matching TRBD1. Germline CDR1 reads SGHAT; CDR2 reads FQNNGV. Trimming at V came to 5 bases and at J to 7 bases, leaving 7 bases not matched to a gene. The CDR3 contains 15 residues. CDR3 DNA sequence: TGTGCCAGCAGCCTAGGACAGGGTGAAAATTCACCCCTCCACTTT. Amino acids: CASSLGQGENSPLHF.

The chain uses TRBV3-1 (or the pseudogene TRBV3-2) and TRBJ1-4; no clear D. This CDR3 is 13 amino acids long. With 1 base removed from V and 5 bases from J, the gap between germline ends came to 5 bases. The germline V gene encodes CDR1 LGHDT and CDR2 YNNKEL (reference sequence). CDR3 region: CASSQVRNEKLFF. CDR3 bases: TGTGCCAGCAGCCAAGTGCGGAATGAAAAACTGTTTTTT.

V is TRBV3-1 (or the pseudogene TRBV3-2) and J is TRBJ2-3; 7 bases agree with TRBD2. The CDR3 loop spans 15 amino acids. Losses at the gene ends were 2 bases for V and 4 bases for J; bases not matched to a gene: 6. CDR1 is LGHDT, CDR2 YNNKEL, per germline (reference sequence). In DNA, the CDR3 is TGTGCCAGCAGCCAAAACCCCGGACTAGCAGATACGCAGTATTTT. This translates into CASSQNPGLADTQYF.

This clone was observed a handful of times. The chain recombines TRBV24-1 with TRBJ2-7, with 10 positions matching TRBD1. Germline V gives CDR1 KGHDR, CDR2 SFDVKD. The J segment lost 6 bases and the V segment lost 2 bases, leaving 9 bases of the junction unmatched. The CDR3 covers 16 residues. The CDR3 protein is CATSDSRQGASGEQYF. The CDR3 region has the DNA TGTGCCACCAGTGATTCTCGACAGGGGGCATCGGGCGAGCAGTACTTC.

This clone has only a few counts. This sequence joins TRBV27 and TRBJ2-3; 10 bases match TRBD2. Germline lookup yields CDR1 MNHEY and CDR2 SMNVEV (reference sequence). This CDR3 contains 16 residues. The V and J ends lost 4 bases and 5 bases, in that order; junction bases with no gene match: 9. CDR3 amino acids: CASSSSASGRKDTQYF. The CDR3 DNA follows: TGTGCCAGCAGTTCCTCCGCTAGCGGGAGAAAAGATACGCAGTATTTT.

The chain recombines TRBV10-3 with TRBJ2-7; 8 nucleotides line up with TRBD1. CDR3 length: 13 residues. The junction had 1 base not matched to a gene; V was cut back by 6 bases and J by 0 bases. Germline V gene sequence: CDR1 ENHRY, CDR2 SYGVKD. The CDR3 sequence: CAIRGTGSYEQYF. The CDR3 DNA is TGTGCCATCAGGGGGACAGGCTCCTACGAGCAGTACTTC.

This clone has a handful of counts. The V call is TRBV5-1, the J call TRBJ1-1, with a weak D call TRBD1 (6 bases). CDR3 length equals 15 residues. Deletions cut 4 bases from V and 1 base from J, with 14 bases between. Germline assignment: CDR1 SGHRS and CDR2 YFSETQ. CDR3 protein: CASSPLEGGNTEAFF. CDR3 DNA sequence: TGCGCCAGCAGCCCTTTAGAAGGGGGGAACACTGAAGCTTTCTTT.